What follows are 8 T cell receptor beta chains derived from one specimen sequenced in a study of cytomegalovirus exposure and HLA in healthy donors. PCR used 60 Vbeta primers and 13 Jbeta primers. TCRdb's copy holds only in-frame clones and misses some; the assay was immunoSEQ multiplex PCR. The sample shows around 65,000 clones, about 75% of them seen only once. The sample comprised PBMCs. The receptors shown here come from a woman in her thirties in good health and CMV-seropositive.

The chain combines TRBV27 with TRBJ2-7; D perhaps matches TRBD2 (5 bases). This CDR3 comprises 15 residues. Germline values: CDR1 MNHEY, CDR2 SMNVEV (reference sequence). The V gene lost 6 bases and the J gene lost 0 bases, with 15 bases spanning the gap. CDR3 in amino acids: CASSEERGSSYEQYF. DNA for the CDR3: TGTGCCAGCAGCGAGGAACGGGGAAGCTCCTACGAGCAGTACTTC.

V gene TRBV19 combines with J gene TRBJ1-5, with D tentatively TRBD1 (6 bases). From germline, CDR1 is LNHDA and CDR2 SQIVND (reference sequence). The CDR3 runs 18 residues. The V end lost 0 bases, the J end lost 3 bases, and 18 bases lay between the germline ends. As DNA, the CDR3 is TGTGCCAGTAGTATAGATCTAGGGGGGGGCACCTCCAATCAGCCCCAGCATTTT. Translation gives CASSIDLGGGTSNQPQHF.

V is TRBV7-9 and J is TRBJ2-7; TRBD1 agrees at 7 bases. V lost 5 bases, J lost 4 bases, and 11 bases stayed unmatched. This CDR3 is 15 amino acids long. The germline CDR1 and CDR2 sequences are SEHNR and FQNEAQ (reference sequence). The chain's CDR3 is CASSARDSLLYEQYF. The DNA of the CDR3 is TGTGCCAGCAGCGCCCGGGACAGCCTACTTTACGAGCAGTACTTC.

The V gene is TRBV6-5, the J gene TRBJ2-7; 8 bases align to TRBD2. CDR1 and CDR2 (germline): MNHEY, SVGAGI. CDR3 length: 15 amino acids. Losses at the gene ends were 5 bases for V and 3 bases for J; bases not matched to a gene: 9. CDR3: CASSARWTSNYEQYF. As DNA, the CDR3 is TGTGCCAGCAGTGCCCGGTGGACTAGCAACTACGAGCAGTACTTC.

V and J are TRBV29-1 and TRBJ1-1; D perhaps matches TRBD1 (6 bases). The germline gives CDR1 SQVTM, CDR2 ANQGSEA. This CDR3 region has 16 residues. V dropped 7 bases and J dropped 2 bases, with 23 bases sitting between them. CDR3 sequence reads: CSALLRAGDPNTEAFF. The CDR3, as DNA: TGCAGCGCCCTTCTTCGGGCAGGGGATCCCAACACTGAAGCTTTCTTT.

The rearrangement uses TRBV15 and TRBJ2-7; perhaps D is TRBD1 or TRBD2 (5 bases each). The better agreement between TRBJ2-5 and the DNA end casts doubt on the J call. Germline V gene lookup returns CDR1 LNHNV and CDR2 YYDKDF (reference sequence). There are 15 residues in the CDR3. The CDR3 DNA reads TGTGCCACCAGCAGAGATCAAGGGACGGGGGAGACCCAGTACTTC. Its protein product is CATSRDQGTGETQYF.

V gene TRBV7-2 combines with J gene TRBJ2-7; 7 nucleotides match TRBD1. The CDR3 consists of 13 residues. CDR1 and CDR2 (germline): SGHTA, FQGNSA. The J segment lost 5 bases and the V segment lost 5 bases, leaving 6 bases of the junction unmatched. CDR3 in DNA: TGTGCCAGCAGCATTTCGGACAGGAACGAGCAGTACTTC. Amino acids: CASSISDRNEQYF.

The chain is built from TRBV28 and TRBJ2-1; no clear D. In germline, CDR1 is MDHEN, CDR2 SYDVKM. The CDR3 is 12 amino acids. The V end was cut by 2 bases, the J end by 7 bases, with 6 bases between. CDR3 amino acids: CASSLGRNEQFF. CDR3 bases: TGTGCCAGCAGTTTAGGTCGGAATGAGCAGTTCTTC.